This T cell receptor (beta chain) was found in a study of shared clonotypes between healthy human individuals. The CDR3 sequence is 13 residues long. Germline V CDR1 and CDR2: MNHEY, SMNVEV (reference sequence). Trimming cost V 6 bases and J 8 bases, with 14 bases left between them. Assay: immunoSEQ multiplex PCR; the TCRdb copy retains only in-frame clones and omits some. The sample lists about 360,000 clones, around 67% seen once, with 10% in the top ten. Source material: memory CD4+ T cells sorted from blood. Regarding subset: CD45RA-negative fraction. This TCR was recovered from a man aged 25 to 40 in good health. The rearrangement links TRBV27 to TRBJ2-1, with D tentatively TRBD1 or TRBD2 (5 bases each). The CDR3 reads CASRQIGDDEQFF. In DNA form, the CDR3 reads TGTGCCAGCAGGCAGATAGGGGACGATGAGCAGTTCTTC.